The source of this T cell receptor (beta chain) is a study of control samples from healthy donors and cancer patients. The V gene end was trimmed by 4 bases and the J gene end by 7 bases; junction bases not matched to a gene: 11. Germline CDR1 and CDR2: SGHAT and FQNNGV. CDR3 size: 17 residues. The data were produced by immunoSEQ multiplex PCR, yet TCRdb's version contains in-frame clones alone and is incomplete. This sample has 90,000 or so clones; approximately 80% occur once, and the top ten carry around a fifth. This receptor was identified in a man aged 25 to 40 in good health. Specimen: blood. This chain joins TRBV11-2 and TRBJ2-2; 11 positions agree with TRBD1. CDR3 region: CASSYRGGTGGSGELFF. CDR3 nucleotides: TGTGCCAGCAGCTACAGAGGGGGGACAGGGGGTAGCGGGGAGCTGTTTTTT.